The clone carrying this T cell receptor (beta chain) was seen once. Its matching antigen is unknown. The record originates from a study of cytomegalovirus exposure and HLA in healthy donors. Sequenced by immunoSEQ multiplex PCR; TCRdb stores in-frame clones only, minus some. The sample comprises 45,000 to 65,000 clones, 93% of which are singletons, and approximately 1.7% rests with the top ten. Study findings and constraints: In vitro, three CMV-associated chains proved specific for CMV antigens.

Trimming pared 5 bases from V and 9 bases from J, leaving 17 bases between. CDR1 is MDHEN and CDR2 is SYDVKM in the germline V gene. The CDR3 covers 15 residues. Donors were drawn from the approximately 120-subject validation cohort, separate from the approximately 670-subject first cohort. The chain uses TRBV28 and TRBJ1-6; D ambiguous. Sequencing was performed on PBMCs. The sequence was obtained from a woman between 18 and 30 years old in good health and CMV-seropositive. As DNA, the CDR3 is TGTGCCAGCAGTACTATTAACGGTGAAATTTCACCCCTCCACTTT. Encoded protein: CASSTINGEISPLHF.